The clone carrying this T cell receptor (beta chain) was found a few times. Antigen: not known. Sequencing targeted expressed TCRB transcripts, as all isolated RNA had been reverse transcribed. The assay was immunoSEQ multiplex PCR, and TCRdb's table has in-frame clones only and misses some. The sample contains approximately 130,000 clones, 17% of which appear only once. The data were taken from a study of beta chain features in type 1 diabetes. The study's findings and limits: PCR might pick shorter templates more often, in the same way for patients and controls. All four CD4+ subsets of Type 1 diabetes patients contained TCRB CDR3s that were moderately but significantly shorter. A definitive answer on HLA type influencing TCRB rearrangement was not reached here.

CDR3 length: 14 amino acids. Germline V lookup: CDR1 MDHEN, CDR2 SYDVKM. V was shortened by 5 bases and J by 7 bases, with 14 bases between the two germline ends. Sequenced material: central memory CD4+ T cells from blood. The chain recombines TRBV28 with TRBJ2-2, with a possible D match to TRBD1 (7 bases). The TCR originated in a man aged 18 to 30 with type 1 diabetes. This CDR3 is CASSQGGTSGELFF. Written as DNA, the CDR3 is TGTGCCAGCAGTCAGGGGGGTACGAGCGGGGAGCTGTTTTTT.